These T cell receptor beta chains were read from a single sample in a study of shared clonotypes between healthy human individuals. The data were produced by immunoSEQ multiplex PCR, yet TCRdb's version contains in-frame clones alone and is incomplete. The profile shows some 1,900,000 clones, less than 95% of them singletons. Sequencing used naive CD8+ T cells sorted from blood. The receptor set was obtained from a man between 18 and 35 years old in good health. CDR3s include the opening cysteine and the closing phenylalanine or tryptophan. D genes are given only for firm matches. The size of a clone is reported for some rows only, either as once, few or many, or as a class for expanded clones.

cdr3_aa,cdr3_nt,v_call,d_call,clone_size,j_call
CASSPLELAGPQDTGELFF,TGTGCCAGCAGTCCCCTAGAGTTGGCGGGTCCCCAAGACACCGGGGAGCTGTTTTTT,TRBV28,.,.,TRBJ2-2
CASSPTGGNYEQYF,TGCGCCAGCAGCCCGACTGGCGGGAACTACGAGCAGTACTTC,TRBV4-1,.,.,TRBJ2-7
CASSPIGSNEQFF,TGTGCCAGCAGCCCGATAGGGTCCAATGAGCAGTTCTTC,TRBV5-6,.,.,TRBJ2-1
CASSLEGGYLTNYGYTF,TGCGCCAGCAGCTTGGAGGGAGGTTATCTGACTAACTATGGCTACACCTTC,TRBV5-1,.,.,TRBJ1-2
CASSSLGDLHYGYTF,TGTGCCAGCAGCTCCCTCGGAGACCTCCACTATGGCTACACCTTC,TRBV7-8,.,once,TRBJ1-2
CASSQVQLSTEAFF,TGCGCCAGCAGCCAAGTACAGTTGAGCACTGAAGCTTTCTTT,TRBV4-1,.,few,TRBJ1-1
CASSFEVPTGELFF,TGTGCCAGCAGTTTTGAAGTCCCTACCGGGGAGCTGTTTTTT,TRBV6-5,.,.,TRBJ2-2
CASSFVGGAGDIQYF,TGTGCCAGCAGCTTCGTAGGGGGGGCCGGTGACATTCAGTACTTC,TRBV11-2,.,.,TRBJ2-4
CASSSLPAQETQYF,TGTGCCAGCTCATCCCTCCCCGCACAAGAGACCCAGTACTTC,TRBV7-6,.,.,TRBJ2-5
CASSYMGTEAFF,TGTGCCAGCAGTTATATGGGGACTGAAGCTTTCTTT,TRBV7-9,.,.,TRBJ1-1
CAISGGQGEGPYEQYF,TGTGCCATCAGTGGGGGTCAAGGTGAAGGGCCCTACGAGCAGTACTTC,TRBV10-3,.,.,TRBJ2-7
CASREESGELFF,TGTGCCAGCAGGGAAGAGAGCGGGGAGCTGTTTTTT,TRBV7-9,.,.,TRBJ2-2
CASSSQSSGNYEQYF,TGTGCCAGCTCATCCCAATCTAGCGGCAACTACGAGCAGTACTTC,TRBV18,TRBD2,.,TRBJ2-7
CASSQEAPNEQFF,TGCGCCAGCAGCCAGGAGGCCCCCAATGAGCAGTTCTTC,TRBV4-1,.,.,TRBJ2-1
CASSRGAGGETQYF,TGTGCCAGCAGTCGCGGGGCAGGAGGCGAGACCCAGTACTTC,TRBV27,.,.,TRBJ2-5
CASSLDPSGVAQYF,TGTGCCAGCAGCTTAGACCCTAGCGGGGTGGCGCAGTATTTT,TRBV7-9,TRBD2,once,TRBJ2-3
CATSTHLETQYF,TGTGCCACCAGCACTCATCTAGAGACCCAGTACTTC,TRBV15,.,.,TRBJ2-5
CASSLTGGIDEQYF,TGCGCCAGCAGCTTAACGGGAGGGATCGACGAGCAGTACTTC,TRBV5-1,TRBD2,.,TRBJ2-7
CASSLERLVVADTQYF,TGTGCCAGCAGCTTAGAGAGATTGGTAGTCGCAGATACGCAGTATTTT,TRBV7-9,.,.,TRBJ2-3
CASSLASGRVSTDTQYF,TGTGCCAGCAGTTTAGCTAGCGGGAGGGTTAGCACAGATACGCAGTATTTT,TRBV27,TRBD2,.,TRBJ2-3
CASTDLYAGYTF,TGTGCCAGCACTGACCTCTACGCTGGCTACACCTTC,TRBV9,.,.,TRBJ1-2
CASSQSTTGATEAFF,TGCGCCAGCAGCCAATCTACCACAGGGGCCACTGAAGCTTTCTTT,TRBV4-3,TRBD1,.,TRBJ1-1
CASSYLGTYNEQFF,TGTGCCAGCAGTTACCTTGGGACCTACAATGAGCAGTTCTTC,TRBV6-6,.,.,TRBJ2-1
CASSLEPFEYNEQFF,TGTGCCAGCAGCTTAGAACCATTTGAATACAATGAGCAGTTCTTC,TRBV7-2,.,.,TRBJ2-1
CASSPLTAALGGYTF,TGTGCCAGCAGTCCGCTTACGGCAGCCCTAGGGGGCTACACCTTC,TRBV6-6,.,.,TRBJ1-2
CASSWGSSYNSPLHF,TGTGCCAGTAGTTGGGGAAGCTCCTATAATTCACCCCTCCACTTT,TRBV19,.,.,TRBJ1-6
CASSFGGNTIYF,TGTGCCAGCAGCTTCGGGGGTAACACCATATATTTT,TRBV5-6,.,.,TRBJ1-3
CASSPVATNYGYTF,TGCGCCAGCAGCCCGGTGGCTACAAACTATGGCTACACCTTC,TRBV4-3,.,.,TRBJ1-2
CASSEVLQGVRTDTQYF,TGTGCCAGCAGTGAAGTACTGCAGGGGGTACGCACAGATACGCAGTATTTT,TRBV6-1,TRBD1,.,TRBJ2-3